The rows below give T cell receptor beta chains drawn from one sample of a study of blood T cells in healthy people across ages. One entry per CDR3 protein, called by TCRdb with MiXCR from the 5' RACE reads. This sample carries 710,000 or so distinct CDR3 sequences, 22% of them seen once, and the ten largest clones take around 21%. Sample: blood. The source is a man in his sixties or seventies in good health. CDR3s include the opening cysteine and the closing phenylalanine or tryptophan. The order of the fields is J gene, V gene, D gene, clone size, CDR3 length, CDR3 protein, CDR3 DNA. D genes are given only for firm matches. The listing skips clone size in some rows; elsewhere it reads once, few, many or a size class.

TRBJ2-1	TRBV29-1	-	-	10	CSGGVNEQFF	TGCAGCGGTGGGGTCAATGAGCAGTTCTTC
TRBJ1-2	TRBV24-1	-	few	14	CATSDLRQGGGYTF	TGTGCCACCAGTGATTTGCGGCAGGGAGGCGGCTACACCTTC
TRBJ1-1	TRBV12-3/TRBV12-4	-	-	15	CASSLARGVGTEAFF	TGTGCCAGCAGTTTAGCGCGGGGCGTTGGCACTGAAGCTTTCTTT
TRBJ2-5	TRBV12-5	-	many	13	CASGLLPSFLPYF	TGTGCTAGTGGTTTGCTCCCCTCTTTCCTTCCCTACTTC
TRBJ1-2	TRBV28	TRBD1	-	12	CASSSTGEGYAF	TGTGCCAGCAGTTCCACAGGGGAGGGCTACGCCTTC
TRBJ2-6	TRBV11-2	-	-	18	CASSLRTVLGSGANVLTF	TGTGCCAGCAGCTTACGGACAGTACTGGGCTCTGGGGCCAACGTCCTGACTTTC
TRBJ2-7	TRBV12-3/TRBV12-4	TRBD1	-	14	CASSFPGGRNEQYF	TGTGCCAGCAGTTTTCCAGGGGGTCGGAACGAGCAGTACTTC
TRBJ2-1	TRBV3-1	TRBD1	-	16	CASSNYRGSSYNEQFF	TGTGCCAGCAGCAACTACAGGGGTAGCTCCTACAATGAGCAGTTCTTC
TRBJ2-1	TRBV5-1	-	few	15	CASSLSGATNNEQFF	TGCGCCAGCAGCTTGAGTGGGGCCACGAACAATGAGCAGTTCTTC
TRBJ2-1	TRBV7-2	TRBD2	-	16	CASSPPGLAGGFEQFF	TGTGCCAGCAGCCCTCCCGGACTAGCGGGAGGGTTTGAGCAGTTCTTC
TRBJ2-7	TRBV7-7	-	-	14	CASSFDMGSYEQYF	TGTGCCAGCAGCTTTGACATGGGCTCCTACGAGCAGTACTTC
TRBJ1-1	TRBV5-1	-	few	14	CASSPLTLNTEAFF	TGCGCCAGCAGCCCCTTGACATTGAACACTGAAGCTTTCTTT
TRBJ2-4	TRBV10-3	-	-	16	CAISEPPLRGVNIQYF	TGTGCCATCAGTGAGCCGCCTCTGAGGGGCGTTAACATTCAGTACTTC
TRBJ1-3	TRBV15	-	-	17	CATSRDSLLEGSDTIYF	TGTGCCACCAGCAGAGATAGTCTGCTGGAGGGCTCGGACACCATATATTTT
TRBJ1-4	TRBV3-1	-	few	15	CASSPGTASNEKLFF	TGTGCCAGCAGCCCAGGCACTGCTTCGAATGAAAAACTGTTTTTT
TRBJ1-2	TRBV27	TRBD1	-	16	CASTSRLGQGAFGYTF	TGTGCCAGCACTTCCAGATTGGGACAGGGGGCTTTTGGCTACACCTTC
TRBJ1-3	TRBV20-1	-	-	15	CSAIHREGRGNTIYF	TGCAGTGCTATTCACAGGGAAGGGAGAGGAAACACCATATATTTT
TRBJ1-5	TRBV25-1	-	few	13	CASSGPANQPQHF	TGTGCCAGCAGTGGCCCAGCAAATCAGCCCCAGCATTTT
TRBJ1-1	TRBV20-1	-	few	14	CSAGGGQTNTEAFF	TGCAGTGCTGGCGGGGGGCAGACGAACACTGAAGCTTTCTTT
TRBJ1-1	TRBV20-1	-	-	12	CSAQRGGTEAFF	TGCAGTGCTCAAAGGGGTGGCACTGAAGCTTTCTTT
TRBJ2-3	TRBV28	-	many	13	CASSFLATDTQYF	TGTGCCAGCAGTTTCCTAGCCACAGATACGCAGTATTTT
TRBJ2-3	TRBV6-1	-	few	17	CASSESPGLVPADTQYF	TGTGCCAGCAGTGAGTCCCCTGGGTTGGTCCCGGCCGATACGCAGTATTTT
TRBJ2-1	TRBV7-2	TRBD2	-	14	CASSLAGVINEQFF	TGTGCCAGCAGCTTGGCGGGAGTCATCAATGAGCAGTTCTTC
TRBJ1-1	TRBV7-9	-	-	13	CASIGGKNTEAFF	TGTGCCAGCATTGGGGGGAAGAACACTGAAGCTTTCTTT
TRBJ2-5	TRBV3-1	-	few	14	CASSQLAGSETQYF	TGTGCCAGCAGCCAACTTGCAGGGTCGGAGACCCAGTACTTC
TRBJ2-5	TRBV12-3/TRBV12-4	-	few	15	CASSPQGGWRETQYF	TGTGCCAGCAGTCCACAAGGGGGGTGGAGAGAGACCCAGTACTTC
TRBJ1-1	TRBV7-9	TRBD1	few	13	CAGRTGMNTEAFF	TGTGCCGGACGGACAGGAATGAACACTGAAGCTTTCTTT
TRBJ2-3	TRBV5-1	-	few	16	CASSLVLGAGTDTQYF	TGCGCCAGCAGCTTGGTTCTAGGGGCAGGCACAGATACGCAGTATTTT
TRBJ2-5	TRBV11-3	-	-	14	CASSLIRQQETQYF	TGTGCCAGCAGCTTAATCAGACAGCAAGAGACCCAGTACTTC
TRBJ2-5	TRBV11-2	TRBD2	many	19	CASSLVGVRGLAAKETQYF	TGTGCCAGCAGCTTAGTTGGGGTTCGTGGACTAGCGGCCAAAGAGACCCAGTACTTC
TRBJ2-2	TRBV7-9	-	-	14	CASSFQYNTGELFF	TGTGCCAGCAGCTTCCAGTACAACACCGGGGAGCTGTTTTTT
TRBJ1-2	TRBV20-1	-	few	13	CSATWGGDYGYTF	TGCAGTGCGACGTGGGGAGGTGACTATGGCTACACCTTC
TRBJ2-5	TRBV3-1	TRBD2	few	17	CASSQNPGTSSQETQYF	TGTGCCAGCAGCCAGAATCCCGGGACTAGCTCCCAAGAGACCCAGTACTTC
TRBJ1-6	TRBV18	TRBD1	-	15	CASSPSDRGNSPLHF	TGTGCCAGCTCACCAAGCGACAGGGGTAATTCACCCCTCCACTTT
TRBJ2-3	TRBV10-3	TRBD1	-	16	CAISEGQGAGTDTQYF	TGTGCCATCAGTGAGGGACAGGGGGCCGGCACAGATACGCAGTATTTT
TRBJ1-1	TRBV12-3/TRBV12-4	-	-	13	CVSSPVPTTEAFF	TGTGTCAGCAGCCCCGTTCCTACCACTGAAGCTTTCTTT
TRBJ1-2	TRBV12-3/TRBV12-4	-	few	14	CASSLPTSYYGYTF	TGTGCCAGCAGTTTACCCACATCCTACTATGGCTACACCTTC
TRBJ1-1	TRBV5-1	-	-	15	CASTLSQLMNTEAFF	TGCGCCAGCACCCTTTCCCAACTCATGAACACTGAAGCTTTCTTT
TRBJ1-1	TRBV18	-	-	12	CASSPRRPEAFF	TGTGCCAGCTCACCACGGCGACCTGAAGCTTTCTTT
TRBJ2-7	TRBV20-1	-	-	11	CSALGSHEQYF	TGCAGTGCTTTGGGGAGCCACGAGCAGTACTTC
TRBJ2-1	TRBV29-1	TRBD2	-	16	CSGDGLDASSYNEQFF	TGCAGCGGGGACGGACTAGACGCGAGCTCCTACAATGAGCAGTTCTTC
TRBJ2-5	TRBV20-1	-	-	14	CSAGRFVNQETQYF	TGCAGTGCGGGGAGATTTGTGAACCAAGAGACCCAGTACTTC
TRBJ2-4	TRBV7-3	TRBD2	-	13	CASSRGSGNIQYF	TGTGCCAGCAGCCGCGGGAGTGGGAACATTCAGTACTTC
TRBJ1-1	TRBV6-5	TRBD1	many	14	CASSRGTGGTEAFF	TGTGCCAGCAGTCGGGGGACAGGTGGTACTGAAGCTTTCTTT
TRBJ2-3	TRBV7-9	-	-	13	CASSRPPGDTQYF	TGTGCCAGCAGCAGACCCCCAGGAGATACGCAGTATTTT